These 26 T cell receptor beta chains share one sample of origin, sequenced in a study of cytotoxic CD8 clonotypes in ibrutinib-treated CLL. Repertoires were generated with immunoSEQ multiplex PCR, while TCRdb's copy carries only in-frame clones and drops some. The data show roughly 130,000 clones, about 91% seen once. The sample was PBMCs, taken after 12 months of ibrutinib treatment. The receptor set was obtained from a human donor with chronic lymphocytic leukemia.

The rearrangement joins TRBV6-5 to TRBJ2-1; a weak D match, TRBD2 (6 bases). CDR1 and CDR2 (germline): MNHEY, SVGAGI. Between the trimmed V and J ends, which lost 0 bases and 3 bases, there was a span of 9 bases. The CDR3 totals 15 residues. CDR3 DNA sequence: TGTGCCAGCAGTTACTCGGCGGGGCTCTACAATGAGCAGTTCTTC. Residues: CASSYSAGLYNEQFF.

DNA of the CDR3: TGTGCCAGCAGCGTGCCGGGACAGGGGAATGAAAAACTGTTTTTT. It is translated as CASSVPGQGNEKLFF. The chain joins TRBV5-8 to TRBJ1-4; 10 bases align to TRBD1. V gave up 4 bases and J gave up 5 bases; unmatched junction bases: 5. Germline CDR1 reads SGHTS; CDR2 reads YDEGEE. The CDR3 extends over 15 amino acids.

The CDR3, as DNA: TGTGCCAGCAGCGCCAACAGGGGAAGGGCTGGGGCCAACGTCCTGACTTTC. Translated, it gives CASSANRGRAGANVLTF. The chain combines TRBV7-9 with TRBJ2-6, with 7 bases matching TRBD1. After removal of 5 bases from V and 2 bases from J, the junction contained 9 bases not matched to a gene. The CDR3 is 17 amino acids. Germline CDR1 and CDR2: SEHNR and FQNEAQ (reference sequence).

Only one count was recorded for this clone. This chain joins TRBV30 and TRBJ2-6; maybe TRBD2 (6 bases). Trimming pared 1 base from V and 2 bases from J, leaving 12 bases between. The V gene's germline CDR1 is GTSNPN and CDR2 SVGIG (reference sequence). This CDR3 has 16 amino acids. DNA for the CDR3: TGTGCCTGGAGTGCATTTGGGGGGACTGGGGCCAACGTCCTGACTTTC. This sequence encodes CAWSAFGGTGANVLTF.

CDR3: CAISERLAGGWDTQYF. The CDR3 DNA reads TGTGCCATCAGTGAAAGACTAGCGGGAGGTTGGGATACGCAGTATTTT. The genes are TRBV10-3 and TRBJ2-3; 13 nucleotides match TRBD2. This CDR3 is 16 amino acids long. Germline values: CDR1 ENHRY, CDR2 SYGVKD. J was trimmed by 6 bases and V by 3 bases; bases with no gene match: 6.

This clone appeared once. The genes are TRBV6-6 and TRBJ2-1; D not resolved. Germline loops: CDR1 MNHNY, CDR2 SVGAGI (reference sequence). This CDR3 region has 13 residues. V was clipped by 1 base and J by 5 bases, with 6 bases between them. CDR3 region: CASSYLGDNEQFF. The CDR3 DNA follows: TGTGCCAGCAGTTACTTAGGAGACAATGAGCAGTTCTTC.

The V call is TRBV6-5, the J call TRBJ2-7; D not certain. Germline CDR1 MNHEY, CDR2 SVGAGI. The CDR3 extends over 12 amino acids. The V end was cut by 2 bases, the J end by 0 bases, with 2 bases between. This CDR3 is CASSYNSYEQYF. The CDR3 region has the DNA TGTGCCAGCAGTTACAACTCCTACGAGCAGTACTTC.

The V gene is TRBV5-4, the J gene TRBJ1-3; weak D call: TRBD1 (6 bases). The CDR3 extends over 15 amino acids. V dropped 4 bases and J dropped 3 bases, with 14 bases sitting between them. Germline-derived CDR1 and CDR2 are SGHNT and YYREEE (reference sequence). The CDR3 DNA is TGTGCCAGCAGCACGACCAACAGGGTTGGAAACACCATATATTTT. As protein: CASSTTNRVGNTIYF.

The chain couples TRBV28 to TRBJ2-2, with 8 positions matching TRBD2. CDR1 and CDR2 from the germline V gene are MDHEN and SYDVKM. V shed 8 bases and J 4 bases; nucleotides not matched to a gene: 12. The CDR3 runs 16 residues. The CDR3 nucleotides are TGTGCCAGCGGAGCGGGAGTTTCTCGGGTCACCGGGGAGCTGTTTTTT. This codes for CASGAGVSRVTGELFF.

This chain links TRBV6-1 with TRBJ2-7, with a possible D match to TRBD1 (6 bases). The V and J ends lost 6 bases and 5 bases respectively, with 17 bases between them. This CDR3 is built from 14 residues. The germline CDR1 and CDR2 sequences are MNHNS and SASEGT. CDR3: CASSRDTPTDEQYF. CDR3 bases: TGTGCCAGCAGCAGGGACACTCCAACGGACGAGCAGTACTTC.

A few counts support this clone. This sequence joins TRBV28 and TRBJ2-1, with 9 bases that match TRBD2. The CDR3 is 14 amino acids. Germline CDR1 MDHEN, CDR2 SYDVKM. With 5 bases clipped from V and 6 bases from J, the junction kept 5 bases outside the gene matches. The CDR3 DNA follows: TGTGCCAGCAGTCCCCTGCGGGAGGGCAATGAGCAGTTCTTC. Protein: CASSPLREGNEQFF.

The genes are TRBV10-1 and TRBJ2-3, with D unresolved. The CDR3 totals 13 residues. V was cut by 3 bases and J by 0 bases, with 4 bases left in between. In germline, CDR1 is WNHNN, CDR2 SYGVQD (reference sequence). Here the CDR3 reads CASSDGSTDTQYF. The CDR3 bases are TGCGCCAGCAGTGATGGCAGCACAGATACGCAGTATTTT.

This clone was seen once. The germline gene is not matched at one end of the junction; a read error may be the cause. The chain recombines TRBV29-1 with TRBJ2-5; D might be TRBD1 (5 bases). The CDR3 runs to 11 residues. In germline, CDR1 is SQVTM, CDR2 ANQGSEA. As DNA, the CDR3 is TGCAGCGTTGAGTATGGAAGGGGTGAAAACTTC. Its translation: CSVEYGRGENF.

The gene calls are TRBV20-1 and TRBJ1-2; D not resolved. The CDR3 consists of 11 residues. Between the trimmed V and J ends, which lost 5 bases and 8 bases, there was a span of 12 bases. Per the germline V gene, CDR1 is DFQATT and CDR2 is SNEGSKA (reference sequence). CDR3 sequence: CSAPHAEGYTF. In DNA form, the CDR3 reads TGCAGTGCTCCCCACGCGGAGGGCTACACCTTC.

This clone came up a few times. The J gene is TRBJ2-1, the V gene TRBV19; possible D gene TRBD2, 6 bases. Germline V gives CDR1 LNHDA, CDR2 SQIVND (reference sequence). The CDR3 contains 14 residues. Trimming removed 5 bases from V and 10 bases from J, with 18 bases in between. CDR3 DNA: TGTGCCAGTAGTCCTTTAGCGGAGGGTGGCGAGCAGTTCTTC. This gives the protein CASSPLAEGGEQFF.

This clone has more than one count but fewer than ten. The chain recombines TRBV28 with TRBJ1-1; D remains unclear. Germline loops: CDR1 MDHEN, CDR2 SYDVKM. The V end lost 11 bases, the J end lost 1 base, and 14 bases lay between the germline ends. This CDR3 is built from 13 residues. The CDR3 here is CAYRAAPNTEAFF. The CDR3 region has the DNA TGTGCCTACCGGGCAGCCCCGAACACTGAAGCTTTCTTT.

V is TRBV6-5 and J is TRBJ2-5; the D is unclear. Germline values: CDR1 MNHEY, CDR2 SVGAGI. V was trimmed by 3 bases and J by 1 base, leaving 12 bases between them. The CDR3 is made up of 15 amino acids. CDR3 residues: CASSYNRAAQETQYF. DNA of the CDR3: TGTGCCAGCAGTTATAATAGGGCAGCCCAAGAGACCCAGTACTTC.

The chain has TRBV2 and TRBJ2-1; 10 bases are a match to TRBD1. This CDR3 region has 15 residues. The J segment lost 0 bases and the V segment lost 8 bases, leaving 4 bases of the junction unmatched. Germline-derived CDR1 and CDR2 are SNHLY and FYNNEI. CDR3 in DNA: TGTGCCAGCCCAGGGACAGGGGCCTCCTACAATGAGCAGTTCTTC. It is translated as CASPGTGASYNEQFF.

The rearrangement joins TRBV28 to TRBJ2-3, with 10 bases that match TRBD2. V gave up 4 bases and J gave up 1 base; unmatched junction bases: 5. Germline CDR1 is MDHEN and CDR2 is SYDVKM. The CDR3 length is 16 residues. The CDR3 reads CASSSTSGTRTDTQYF. CDR3 DNA: TGTGCCAGCAGTTCAACTAGCGGGACACGCACAGATACGCAGTATTTT.

The genes are TRBV4-2 and TRBJ2-7, with 8 positions matching TRBD2. The J segment lost 2 bases and the V segment lost 0 bases, leaving 6 bases of the junction unmatched. Germline CDR1 reads LGHNA; CDR2 reads YNFKEQ. The CDR3 spans 16 residues. DNA of the CDR3: TGTGCCAGCAGCCAAGATAGTAGCGGGACCCCCTACGAGCAGTACTTC. It encodes CASSQDSSGTPYEQYF.

The gene calls are TRBV9 and TRBJ1-1; D not certain. The germline gives CDR1 SGDLS, CDR2 YYNGEE. V was pared by 1 base and J by 1 base, with 11 bases between. This CDR3 spans 15 amino acids. The CDR3 loop is CASSVNSVANTEAFF. The CDR3 DNA sequence: TGTGCCAGCAGCGTAAACTCGGTAGCGAACACTGAAGCTTTCTTT.

The genes are TRBV7-2 and TRBJ1-5; 7 bases are a match to TRBD1. Per the germline V gene, CDR1 is SGHTA and CDR2 is FQGNSA. The CDR3 contains 15 residues. V was pared by 5 bases and J by 4 bases, with 8 bases of the junction left unmatched. The CDR3: CASSPRGRGNQPQHF. The CDR3 DNA is TGTGCCAGCAGCCCAAGGGGGCGCGGGAATCAGCCCCAGCATTTT.

This clone was seen just once. The J gene is TRBJ2-5, the V gene TRBV18; D is unresolved. Germline V gives CDR1 KGHSH, CDR2 LQKENI. V gave up 5 bases and J gave up 5 bases, with 9 bases separating them. The CDR3 length is 12 residues. As DNA, the CDR3 is TGTGCCAGCTCAGAGCTTGTGGAGACCCAGTACTTC. This codes for CASSELVETQYF.

The chain has TRBV5-1 and TRBJ1-3, with D unresolved. The V and J ends lost 2 bases and 3 bases respectively, with 9 bases between them. The CDR3 covers 14 residues. CDR1 is SGHRS and CDR2 is YFSETQ in the germline V gene. This CDR3 is CASSLGTLGNTIYF. In DNA form, the CDR3 reads TGCGCCAGCAGCTTAGGCACACTTGGAAACACCATATATTTT.

V is TRBV30 and J is TRBJ2-7; D may be TRBD2 (5 bases). Germline V lookup: CDR1 GTSNPN, CDR2 SVGIG (reference sequence). This CDR3 is built from 13 residues. V dropped 8 bases and J dropped 3 bases, with 17 bases sitting between them. CDR3 bases: TGTGCCGGAGGAACTAGTGTGGGCTACGAGCAGTACTTC. Translated, it gives CAGGTSVGYEQYF.

The chain uses TRBV5-4 and TRBJ2-5, with TRBD2 matching 11 bases. Germline V gene lookup returns CDR1 SGHNT and CDR2 YYREEE (reference sequence). The CDR3 totals 17 residues. The V and J ends lost 0 bases and 5 bases, in that order; junction bases with no gene match: 9. In nucleotides, the CDR3 is TGTGCCAGCAGCTTGGGACTAGCGGGACGCGACCCGGAGACCCAGTACTTC. Translated: CASSLGLAGRDPETQYF.